This T cell receptor (beta chain) emerged from a study of T cell clones after liver transplantation. Assay used: immunoSEQ multiplex PCR; TCRdb lists only in-frame clones, some missing. Here the sample spans tens of thousands of clones, around 94% being singletons. The CDR3 has 14 amino acids. V lost 0 bases and J 6 bases, leaving 10 bases between the germline ends. Germline CDR1 reads SGHRS; CDR2 reads YFSETQ. The sample consisted of CD8+ T cells from blood, taken 12 months after liver transplant. V and J are TRBV5-1 and TRBJ1-5; D is unclear. The receptor was derived from a human patient who received a liver transplant. Some T cells may be supplied by the graft donor. The CDR3 region has the DNA TGCGCCAGCAGCTTGGGTCTGGGCGGTCAGCCCCAGCATTTT. Protein sequence: CASSLGLGGQPQHF.